Sequencing of this T cell receptor beta chain was carried out in a study of blood T cell repertoires in COVID-19. Sequenced by immunoSEQ multiplex PCR; TCRdb stores in-frame clones only, minus some. The data contain some 160,000 clones, 83% of them singletons. The trim removed 2 bases at V and 6 bases at J, leaving 6 bases unmatched. Per the germline V gene, CDR1 is SGHTA and CDR2 is FQGTGA. The CDR3 totals 16 residues. The V and J genes are TRBV7-3 and TRBJ2-1; TRBD2 agrees at 11 bases. The TCR sequence derives from a woman aged 65 to 85 who had recovered from COVID-19. Sequencing was done on a sample of peripheral blood. CDR3 sequence: CASSLGTSGTSNEQFF. DNA of the CDR3: TGTGCCAGCAGCTTAGGGACTAGCGGCACCTCCAATGAGCAGTTCTTC.